The entry below gives a single T cell receptor (beta chain) sequence along with its context. The record originates from a study of blood T cell repertoires in COVID-19. Study as a whole: The United States, Italy and Spain were the sources of the acute and convalescent COVID-19 samples. T cells, B-cell-depleted T cells, or PBMCs provided the cDNA or gDNA that served as material.

CDR3 size: 15 residues. J gave up 6 bases and V 1 base, and 5 bases lay outside the gene matches. Germline V gene lookup returns CDR1 GTSNPN and CDR2 SVGIG (reference sequence). The Seattle patients joined while their infection was active and were tracked longitudinally afterward. Authors' methods: Amplification of reference gene primers was used by the study to estimate nucleated cell counts. The table came from immunoSEQ multiplex PCR; TCRdb's copy has only in-frame clones and leaves some out. V and J calls and clone size follow that table, whereas D and trimming were derived from the DNA. The data show 270,000 or so clones, less than 85% seen once.

V and J are TRBV30 and TRBJ2-2, with 10 positions matching TRBD2. This TCR came from a human donor with COVID-19, enrolled during active disease. The donor label of this sample is uncertain. The sequencing sample was made of peripheral blood. CDR3 in DNA: TGTGCCTGGAGTGGGCTAGCGGGAGTTGCCGGGGAGCTGTTTTTT. It specifies CAWSGLAGVAGELFF.